Presented here are 15 T cell receptor beta chains from one specimen sequenced in a study of blood T cell repertoires in COVID-19. Data came from immunoSEQ multiplex PCR; TCRdb stores just in-frame clones and leaves some out. In the table there are around 30,000 clones, roughly 85% of which are singletons. The specimen sequenced was peripheral blood. The receptors here all came from a man aged 60 to 69 with active COVID-19.

The rearrangement joins TRBV19 to TRBJ1-2; 9 bases align to TRBD1. The CDR3 sequence is 16 residues long. The V gene's germline CDR1 is LNHDA and CDR2 SQIVND (reference sequence). With 6 bases clipped from V and 5 bases from J, the junction kept 13 bases outside the gene matches. The CDR3, as DNA: TGTGCCAGTAGAACAGGATGGGGACAGGGCCAATATGGCTACACCTTC. It yields the protein CASRTGWGQGQYGYTF.

V gene TRBV18 combines with J gene TRBJ2-1; 11 bases fit TRBD2. J was trimmed by 4 bases and V by 6 bases; bases with no gene match: 8. Germline CDR1 and CDR2: KGHSH and LQKENI. The CDR3 is 16 amino acids. CDR3 in amino acids: CASSHSGRAGYNEQFF. As DNA, the CDR3 is TGTGCCAGCTCCCATAGCGGGAGGGCGGGTTACAATGAGCAGTTCTTC.

There are a few counts of this clone. The V call is TRBV12-3 or TRBV12-4, the J call TRBJ2-7; no definite D call. The ends were cut back, 6 bases at V and 6 bases at J, with 15 bases in the middle. CDR3 length: 13 residues. The CDR3 nucleotides read TGTGCCAGCAGCTGGCGGATAACCACCGAGCAGTACGTC. Protein product: CASSWRITTEQYV.

This clone occurred a few times. The chain is built from TRBV19 and TRBJ1-2, with a tentative D call TRBD1 (6 bases). V was clipped by 3 bases and J by 2 bases, with 16 bases between them. In germline, CDR1 is LNHDA, CDR2 SQIVND (reference sequence). The CDR3 contains 16 residues. Here the CDR3 reads CASSIWAGQLNYGYTF. The CDR3 DNA reads TGTGCCAGTAGTATTTGGGCAGGACAGTTAAACTATGGCTACACCTTC.

The V call is TRBV12-3 or TRBV12-4, the J call TRBJ2-3; 8 nucleotides match TRBD2. V dropped 4 bases and J dropped 10; count of bases not matched to a gene: 1. This CDR3 contains 11 residues. The CDR3 coding sequence is TGTGCCAGCAGTTCGGGACTAGCGCAGTATTTT. It codes for CASSSGLAQYF.

V gene TRBV19 combines with J gene TRBJ1-5; 9 bases match TRBD1. The V gene's germline CDR1 is LNHDA and CDR2 SQIVND (reference sequence). Trimming cost V 4 bases and J 0 bases; bases outside gene matches: 4. CDR3 size: 16 residues. The CDR3 region has the DNA TGTGCCAGTAGTAGCGGGACAGGGCATAGCAATCAGCCCCAGCATTTT. Translation gives CASSSGTGHSNQPQHF.

This clone came up once. This rearrangement joins TRBV19 to TRBJ2-5, with D uncertain. The CDR3 length is 16 residues. V lost 5 bases and J lost 1, with 17 bases in between. Germline V gives CDR1 LNHDA, CDR2 SQIVND (reference sequence). This CDR3 reads CASSEALRRTQETQYF. The CDR3 coding sequence is TGTGCCAGTAGTGAGGCTTTACGCAGAACCCAAGAGACCCAGTACTTC. Drawing the rest from reference TRBV19 and TRBJ2-5, the complete variable domain is DGGITQSPKYLFRKEGQNVTLSCEQNLNHDAMYWYRQDPGQGLRLIYYSQIVNDFQKGDIAEGYSVSREKKESFPLTVTSAQKNPTAFYLCASSEALRRTQETQYFGPGTRLLVL.

V gene TRBV27 combines with J gene TRBJ2-7; possibly TRBD1 for D (6 bases). The ends were cut back, 6 bases at V and 3 bases at J, with 15 bases in the middle. This CDR3 is built from 14 residues. Germline CDR1 is MNHEY and CDR2 is SMNVEV (reference sequence). CDR3 amino acids: CASRLGAAGYEQYF. The DNA for the CDR3 is TGTGCCAGCAGACTGGGGGCCGCGGGCTACGAGCAGTACTTC.

This chain joins TRBV28 and TRBJ1-5; D might be TRBD1 (5 bases). CDR1 and CDR2 (germline): MDHEN, SYDVKM. The CDR3 runs to 14 residues. V was pared by 5 bases and J by 2 bases, with 10 bases between. The CDR3 sequence is CASSLGGGNQPQHF. CDR3 bases: TGTGCCAGCAGTCTCGGGGGGGGCAATCAGCCCCAGCATTTT. The complete variable domain, with remaining parts taken from reference TRBV28 and TRBJ1-5, reads DVKVTQSSRYLVKRTGEKVFLECVQDMDHENMFWYRQDPGLGLRLIYFSYDVKMKEKGDIPEGYSVSREKKERFSLILESASTNQTSMYLCASSLGGGNQPQHFGDGTRLSIL.

This chain uses TRBV14 with TRBJ1-1; D not certain. Germline V gene data show CDR1 as SGHDN and CDR2 as FVKESK. This CDR3 is 14 amino acids long. V was trimmed by 3 bases and J by 1 base, leaving 9 bases between them. CDR3 amino acids: CASSHLYRNTEAFF. The CDR3 DNA is TGTGCCAGCAGCCACCTTTATAGGAACACTGAAGCTTTCTTT.

The V gene is TRBV9, the J gene TRBJ2-5, with D uncertain. Germline CDR1 SGDLS, CDR2 YYNGEE. Trimming took 4 bases from V and 4 from J, leaving 11 bases between them. This CDR3 is 13 amino acids long. The CDR3 here is CASSPGSGETQYF. The CDR3 bases are TGTGCCAGCAGCCCTGGATCAGGAGAGACCCAGTACTTC.

This chain connects TRBV6-5 to TRBJ2-3, with D possibly TRBD2 on 5 matching bases. V was clipped by 5 bases and J by 7 bases, with 16 bases between them. The CDR3 runs 14 residues. Per germline, CDR1 MNHEY and CDR2 SVGAGI. The CDR3 reads CASSPRGPENTQYF. Here the CDR3 DNA reads TGTGCCAGCAGTCCGCGAGGGCCGGAAAATACGCAGTATTTT.

The chain uses TRBV11-2 and TRBJ2-1; 8 positions match TRBD2. The CDR3 is 17 residues long. The junction had 11 bases not matched to a gene; V was cut back by 0 bases and J by 7 bases. Per the germline V gene, CDR1 is SGHAT and CDR2 is FQNNGV. This chain's CDR3 is CASSLDLGSGKGNEQFF. The CDR3 bases are TGTGCCAGCAGCTTAGATCTTGGTAGCGGGAAAGGGAATGAGCAGTTCTTC.

The J gene is TRBJ2-5, the V gene TRBV25-1, with TRBD1 as a possible D gene (6 bases). Trimming took off 4 bases at V and 4 bases at J, with 16 bases between the two ends. Per germline, CDR1 MGHDK and CDR2 SYGVNS. The CDR3 runs 15 residues. This CDR3 is CASSAMNRAGETQYF. CDR3 coding DNA: TGTGCCAGCAGTGCCATGAACAGGGCGGGAGAGACCCAGTACTTC.

This clone was observed a single time. The chain combines TRBV7-3 with TRBJ2-5, with 7 bases matching TRBD1. Trimming cost V 5 bases and J 0 bases; bases outside gene matches: 12. The CDR3 runs 17 residues. The germline V gene has CDR1 SGHTA and CDR2 FQGTGA. The CDR3 sequence is CASSAHRGDKYQETQYF. The CDR3 DNA is TGTGCCAGCAGCGCCCACAGGGGCGACAAGTACCAAGAGACCCAGTACTTC.